This TCR beta chain was sequenced in a study of OX40 agonist ivuxolimab in advanced cancers. Across the study: The drug used for patients, ivuxolimab, was an agonistic anti-OX40 (CD134) antibody. At doses from 0.01 to 10 mg/kg, patients were given intravenous ivuxolimab every 2 weeks. In three patients, partial responses were observed, one with hepatocellular carcinoma and two with cutaneous melanoma. Notes on the study in general: At 0.1 to 3.0 mg/kg, clonal expansion of CD4+ and CD8+ blood T cells had occurred by week 6.

As to this clone: Its antigen is as yet unknown.

Trimming took off 5 bases at V and 0 bases at J, with 12 bases between the two ends. CDR3 size: 14 residues. Germline assignment: CDR1 SGHRS and CDR2 YFSETQ. Generated by immunoSEQ multiplex PCR, the TCRdb table keeps only in-frame clones and is missing some. This sample has 6,500 to 8,000 clones, with approximately 94% found just once. The J gene is TRBJ2-7, the V gene TRBV5-1; a possible D gene is TRBD1 (5 bases). Sample: CD4+ or CD8+ T cells sorted from blood, taken in a trial of the OX40 agonist ivuxolimab. The origin of this receptor is an adult with an advanced solid tumor such as melanoma, head and neck, liver or kidney cancer. CDR3 sequence: CASRQSQGSYEQYF. CDR3 nucleotides: TGCGCCAGCAGGCAGAGCCAGGGCTCCTACGAGCAGTACTTC.